Described below is a single T cell receptor (beta chain) sequence and its context. Its target is unknown. This specimen belongs to a study of cytomegalovirus exposure and HLA in healthy donors. Amplification used 60 Vbeta primers and 13 Jbeta primers. Here immunoSEQ multiplex PCR was the method, and the copy in TCRdb shows in-frame clones only, minus some. The sample yields some 150,000 clones, approximately 78% seen once. V was cut by 11 bases and J by 0 bases, with 15 bases left in between. CDR1 ENHRY and CDR2 SYGVKD come from the germline V gene. The CDR3 extends over 14 amino acids. Study-level results: Reportedly, fewer N-insertions than the 666-donor mean appeared in an Asian-associated ancestry cluster in a later analysis.

Although they were nominally healthy when sampled, donors likely had unrecorded immune exposures. Sequencing used PBMCs. The rearrangement joins TRBV10-3 to TRBJ2-3; maybe TRBD2 (6 bases). The source is a woman aged 25-40 years in good health and CMV-seropositive. This CDR3 is CASGDWASTDTQYF. The CDR3 region has the DNA TGTGCCTCCGGGGACTGGGCGAGCACAGATACGCAGTATTTT.